These T cell receptor beta chains were read from a single sample in a study of blood T cell repertoires in COVID-19. The method was immunoSEQ multiplex PCR; TCRdb's version includes in-frame clones alone and lacks a portion of them. The sample has just under 350,000 clones; around nine tenths are singletons. The source material was peripheral blood. Receptor source: a woman younger than 30 who had recovered from COVID-19. Each CDR3 is given with its conserved first and last residue. A D gene is named only where the DNA matches it firmly. Clone size is stated in some rows and not others, as once, few, many or a class when expanded.

size	D	J	V	CDR3	DNA
few	TRBD1	TRBJ1-2	TRBV9	CASSVGGRKPGTDYGYTF	TGTGCCAGCAGCGTAGGTGGCAGAAAACCAGGGACAGACTATGGCTACACCTTC
.	.	TRBJ2-3	TRBV10-3	CATSPSTDTQYF	TGTGCCACCTCCCCTTCCACAGATACGCAGTATTTT
.	.	TRBJ2-1	TRBV10-3	CAISESNPDEQFF	TGTGCCATCAGTGAGTCGAATCCGGATGAGCAGTTCTTC
.	.	TRBJ2-1	TRBV6-2/TRBV6-3	CASSSGGVVYEQFF	TGTGCCAGCAGTTCTGGCGGTGTGGTTTATGAGCAGTTCTTC
.	TRBD1	TRBJ1-2	TRBV5-1	CASSTDRDNYGYTF	TGCGCCAGCAGCACCGACAGGGATAACTATGGCTACACCTTC
once	.	TRBJ2-5	TRBV20-1	CKIGVSETQYF	TGTAAGATCGGGGTTTCGGAGACCCAGTACTTC
.	TRBD2	TRBJ2-1	TRBV5-4	CASSPGRLAGNEQFF	TGTGCCAGCAGCCCCGGCCGACTAGCAGGGAATGAGCAGTTCTTC
.	.	TRBJ2-2	TRBV3-1/TRBV3-2	CASSQAGVDTGELFF	TGTGCCAGCAGCCAAGCCGGGGTGGACACCGGGGAGCTGTTTTTT
.	.	TRBJ1-5	TRBV6-1	CASSELLIGENQPQHF	TGTGCCAGCAGTGAGCTGTTGATAGGGGAAAATCAGCCCCAGCATTTT
.	TRBD2	TRBJ2-3	TRBV7-6	CASSAGLDTDTQYF	TGTGCCAGCAGCGCCGGACTAGACACAGATACGCAGTATTTT
.	.	TRBJ2-5	TRBV20-1	CSAQYQETQYF	TGCAGTGCACAGTACCAAGAGACCCAGTACTTC
.	TRBD2	TRBJ2-1	TRBV15	CATSTRGGDPEFF	TGTGCCACCAGCACCCGTGGGGGGGATCCCGAGTTCTTC
.	TRBD1	TRBJ2-2	TRBV28	CASSLLVGQGSGELFF	TGTGCCAGCAGCCTGTTAGTGGGACAGGGGTCCGGGGAGCTGTTTTTT
.	.	TRBJ2-1	TRBV16	CASSQFSAVGRDNEQFF	TGTGCCAGCAGCCAATTTTCGGCAGTGGGTCGGGACAATGAGCAGTTCTTC
.	TRBD1	TRBJ2-5	TRBV18	CASSRTGQGQETQYF	TGTGCCAGCTCGCGAACTGGACAGGGGCAGGAGACCCAGTACTTC
.	TRBD2	TRBJ2-3	TRBV5-4	CASSLGTGGRKDTQYF	TGTGCCAGCAGCTTGGGGACGGGAGGCCGGAAAGATACGCAGTATTTT
.	.	TRBJ1-1	TRBV18	CASSPPRNTEAFF	TGTGCCAGCTCACCACCGAGGAACACTGAAGCTTTCTTT
.	TRBD1	TRBJ1-2	TRBV19	CASSPLGQEANYGYTF	TGTGCCAGTAGTCCCCTCGGACAGGAAGCTAACTATGGCTACACCTTC
.	.	TRBJ1-1	TRBV7-6	CATKPTFTGTEAFF	TGTGCCACCAAACCCACTTTTACCGGGACAGAAGCTTTCTTT
.	.	TRBJ1-2	TRBV7-9	CASSAGINYGYTF	TGTGCCAGCAGCGCGGGAATAAACTATGGCTACACCTTC
.	.	TRBJ2-3	TRBV7-2	CASSLAPGDTQYF	TGTGCCAGCAGCTTAGCGCCGGGGGATACGCAGTATTTT
.	TRBD1	TRBJ1-3	TRBV29-1	CSVAGGSGNTIYF	TGCAGCGTTGCAGGGGGCTCTGGAAACACCATATATTTT
.	TRBD2	TRBJ2-3	TRBV24-1	CATSDPKRTSGGVDTQYF	TGTGCCACCAGTGATCCGAAGCGGACTAGCGGGGGCGTAGATACGCAGTATTTT
medium-sized	TRBD2	TRBJ2-4	TRBV2	CASSEGLADDKNIQYF	TGTGCCAGCAGCGAGGGACTAGCGGATGACAAAAACATTCAGTACTTC
.	.	TRBJ2-3	TRBV7-8	CASSPTSGRSFNTQYF	TGTGCCAGCAGCCCCACTTCGGGTCGGAGCTTTAATACGCAGTATTTT